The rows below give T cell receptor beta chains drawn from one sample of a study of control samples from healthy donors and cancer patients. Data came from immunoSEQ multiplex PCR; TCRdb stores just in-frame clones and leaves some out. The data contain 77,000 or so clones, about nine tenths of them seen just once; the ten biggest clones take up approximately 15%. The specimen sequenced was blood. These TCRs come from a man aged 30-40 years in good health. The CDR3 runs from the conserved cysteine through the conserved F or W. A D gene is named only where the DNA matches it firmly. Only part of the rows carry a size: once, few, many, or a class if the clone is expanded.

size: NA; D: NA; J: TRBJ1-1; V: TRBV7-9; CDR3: CASSPTPGRNTEAFF; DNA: TGTGCCAGCAGCCCCACCCCGGGACGGAACACTGAAGCTTTCTTT
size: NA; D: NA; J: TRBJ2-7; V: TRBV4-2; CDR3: CASSQGPGSSYEQYF; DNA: TGTGCCAGCAGCCAAGGTCCGGGAAGCTCCTACGAGCAGTACTTC
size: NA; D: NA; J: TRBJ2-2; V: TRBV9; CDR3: CASSPRTGTGELFF; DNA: TGTGCCAGCAGCCCAAGGACTGGGACTGGGGAGCTGTTTTTT
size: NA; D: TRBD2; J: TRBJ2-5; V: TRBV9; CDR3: CASSAIGTSLQETQYF; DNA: TGTGCCAGCAGCGCAATCGGGACTAGTCTGCAAGAGACCCAGTACTTC
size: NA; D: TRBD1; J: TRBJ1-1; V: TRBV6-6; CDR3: CASSLRTGGEGTEAFF; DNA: TGTGCCAGCAGTTTACGGACAGGGGGCGAGGGCACTGAAGCTTTCTTT
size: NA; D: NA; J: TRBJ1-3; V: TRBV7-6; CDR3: CTSSPGPLTTGNTIYF; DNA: TGTACCAGCAGCCCGGGCCCGCTAACGACGGGAAACACCATATATTTT
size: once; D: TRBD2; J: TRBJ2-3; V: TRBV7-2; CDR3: CASSLRAGTSTDTQYF; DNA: TGTGCCAGCAGCTTAAGAGCGGGGACTAGCACAGATACGCAGTATTTT
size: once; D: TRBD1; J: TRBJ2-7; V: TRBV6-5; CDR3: CASAWTGGREQYF; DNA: TGTGCCAGCGCATGGACAGGGGGACGCGAGCAGTACTTC
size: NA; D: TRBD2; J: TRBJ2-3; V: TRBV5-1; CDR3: CASSSLGGSVDTQYF; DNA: TGCGCCAGCAGCTCTTTGGGCGGGAGTGTGGATACGCAGTATTTT
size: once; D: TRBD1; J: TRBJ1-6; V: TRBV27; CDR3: CASRPTGQFNSPLHF; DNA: TGTGCCAGCAGACCTACGGGACAGTTTAATTCACCCCTCCACTTT
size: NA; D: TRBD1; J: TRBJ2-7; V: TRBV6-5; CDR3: CASSSRDRGYEQYF; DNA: TGTGCCAGCAGTTCCCGGGACAGGGGTTACGAGCAGTACTTC
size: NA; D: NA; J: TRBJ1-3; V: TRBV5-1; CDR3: CASSYGDGNTIYF; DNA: TGCGCCAGCTCTTATGGGGATGGAAACACCATATATTTT
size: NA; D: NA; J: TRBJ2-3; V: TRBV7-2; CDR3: CASSHRATGTDTQYF; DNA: TGTGCCAGCAGCCACCGGGCCACTGGCACAGATACGCAGTATTTT
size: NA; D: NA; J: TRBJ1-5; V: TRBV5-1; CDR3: CASSLGGTDNQPQHF; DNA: TGCGCCAGCAGCTTGGGCGGGACCGACAATCAGCCCCAGCATTTT
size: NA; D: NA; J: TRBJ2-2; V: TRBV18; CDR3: CASSLTGLSSRAGELFF; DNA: TGTGCCAGCTCTCTCACGGGACTCTCCTCAAGGGCCGGGGAGCTGTTTTTT
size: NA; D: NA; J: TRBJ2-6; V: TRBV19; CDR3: CASRSIQERSGANVLTF; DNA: TGTGCCAGTCGGTCAATACAGGAGCGCTCTGGGGCCAACGTCCTGACTTTC
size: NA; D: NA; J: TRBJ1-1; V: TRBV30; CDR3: CAWREQGNTEAFF; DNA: TGTGCCTGGAGAGAACAGGGGAACACTGAAGCTTTCTTT